This TCR beta chain was retrieved from a study of technical replicates of blood from a few donors. A single count supports this clone. The V gene's germline CDR1 is SQVTM and CDR2 ANQGSEA. Trimming shortened V by 4 bases and J by 9 bases, and 7 bases separated the two germline ends. CDR3 length: 10 residues. Sequencing used immunoSEQ multiplex PCR; TCRdb keeps in-frame clones, though not all of them. The sample lists approximately 15,000 clones; approximately 88% were seen once. The V and J genes are TRBV29-1 and TRBJ2-1; D uncertain. The clonotype comes from a human donor in good health. Sequencing input: PBMCs. CDR3 sequence: CSVGLAEQFF. Written as DNA, the CDR3 is TGCAGCGTTGGATTGGCTGAGCAGTTCTTC.